Sequencing of this T cell receptor beta chain was carried out in a study of blood T cell repertoires in COVID-19. About the study: Collection of acute and convalescent COVID-19 samples took place in the United States, Italy and Spain.

The length of the CDR3 is 15 residues. The ends were cut back, 2 bases at V and 4 bases at J, with 14 bases in the middle. CDR1 and CDR2 (germline): MNHEY, SVGEGT. Using immunoSEQ multiplex PCR, the repertoire was profiled, and TCRdb retains in-frame clones only, with some absent. The table lists about 47,000 clones, roughly 87% of them singletons. The gene calls are TRBV6-2 or TRBV6-3 and TRBJ1-1; D uncertain. Material for sequencing was peripheral blood. This receptor was identified in a woman aged 55-70 years with acute or convalescent COVID-19. CDR3 nucleotides: TGTGCCAGCAGTTACCGGGGTTCGGAGGGCACTGAAGCTTTCTTT. Translating gives CASSYRGSEGTEAFF.